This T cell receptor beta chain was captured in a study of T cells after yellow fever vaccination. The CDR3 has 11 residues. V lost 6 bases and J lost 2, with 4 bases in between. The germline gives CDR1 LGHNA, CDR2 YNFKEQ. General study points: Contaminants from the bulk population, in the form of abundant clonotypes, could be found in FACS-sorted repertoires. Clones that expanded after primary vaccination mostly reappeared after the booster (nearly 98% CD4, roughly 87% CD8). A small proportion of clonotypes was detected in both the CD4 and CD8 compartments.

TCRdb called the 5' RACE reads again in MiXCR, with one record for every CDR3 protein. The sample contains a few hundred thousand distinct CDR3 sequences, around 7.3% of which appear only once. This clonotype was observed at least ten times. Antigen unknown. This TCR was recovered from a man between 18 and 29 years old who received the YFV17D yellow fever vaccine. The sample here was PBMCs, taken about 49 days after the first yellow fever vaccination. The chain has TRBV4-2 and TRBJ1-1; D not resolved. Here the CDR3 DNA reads TGTGCCAGCAGATTCAACACTGAAGCTTTCTTT. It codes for CASRFNTEAFF.